The 32 T cell receptor beta chains below were found in one sample sequenced in a study of cytomegalovirus exposure and HLA in healthy donors. Vbeta (60) and Jbeta (13) primers were used in the PCR. The data were produced by immunoSEQ multiplex PCR, yet TCRdb's version contains in-frame clones alone and is incomplete. The table lists over 150,000 clones, around 68% of them singletons. Sequencing input: PBMCs. These receptors came from a man over 45 in good health and CMV-seronegative.

The chain has TRBV5-4 and TRBJ2-7; TRBD2 matches at 16 bases. The ends lost 2 bases at V and 3 bases at J; junction bases unmatched: 5. From germline, CDR1 is SGHNT and CDR2 YYREEE (reference sequence). This CDR3 comprises 17 residues. DNA of the CDR3: TGTGCCAGCAGCTTTGATGGGACTAGCGGGGGGGACTACGAGCAGTACTTC. Translating gives CASSFDGTSGGDYEQYF.

The rearrangement uses TRBV5-1 and TRBJ1-1, with D maybe TRBD1 (6 bases). Germline V gene data show CDR1 as SGHRS and CDR2 as YFSETQ. Trimming stripped 4 bases from V and 7 bases from J, with 23 bases between. The length of the CDR3 is 16 residues. The CDR3 loop is CASSAPDRTLGVEAFF. CDR3 in DNA: TGCGCCAGCAGCGCCCCTGACAGGACCCTAGGGGTTGAAGCTTTCTTT.

The sample holds a few counts of this clone. The chain is built from TRBV4-2 and TRBJ1-1, with TRBD1 matching 9 bases. Trimming took 4 bases from V and 6 from J; bases not matched to a gene: 9. CDR1 and CDR2 (germline): LGHNA, YNFKEQ. This CDR3 is built from 15 residues. The CDR3 protein is CASSPIGQGLSEAFF. The CDR3 DNA reads as TGTGCCAGCAGCCCGATCGGACAGGGGCTCTCTGAAGCTTTCTTT.

The chain joins TRBV6-6 to TRBJ1-6, with 9 nucleotides matching TRBD1. V dropped 8 bases and J dropped 0; count of bases not matched to a gene: 5. The length of the CDR3 is 16 residues. CDR1 is MNHNY, CDR2 SVGAGI, per germline (reference sequence). The CDR3 DNA reads as TGTGCCAGCTCCGGACAGGGGAGCTCCTATAATTCACCCCTCCACTTT. This sequence encodes CASSGQGSSYNSPLHF.

V is TRBV4-3 and J is TRBJ2-3, with 13 bases that match TRBD2. With 2 bases clipped from V and 5 bases from J, the junction kept 7 bases outside the gene matches. Germline loops: CDR1 LGHNA, CDR2 YSLEER. This CDR3 contains 17 residues. The CDR3: CASSQSTSGGAGDTQYF. The CDR3 nucleotides read TGCGCCAGCAGCCAATCTACTAGCGGGGGGGCCGGAGATACGCAGTATTTT.

This rearrangement joins TRBV5-1 to TRBJ2-3; unclear D gene. V was cut by 0 bases and J by 2 bases, with 10 bases left in between. The CDR3 loop spans 15 amino acids. Per the germline V gene, CDR1 is SGHRS and CDR2 is YFSETQ. CDR3 nucleotides: TGCGCCAGCAGCTTGGGTGAGCGCCCCACAGATACGCAGTATTTT. This gives the protein CASSLGERPTDTQYF.

The chain carries TRBV28 and TRBJ1-1; D is unclear. The V end was cut by 2 bases, the J end by 3 bases, with 4 bases between. CDR1 is MDHEN, CDR2 SYDVKM, per germline. The CDR3 loop spans 12 amino acids. The CDR3 sequence: CASSLLYTEAFF. The CDR3 DNA follows: TGTGCCAGCAGTTTACTGTACACTGAAGCTTTCTTT.

The table lists this clone with a count of one. The chain uses TRBV27 and TRBJ2-5, with 7 bases fitting TRBD2. The end of the DNA aligns better with TRBJ2-7, so the J call may be wrong. Germline-derived CDR1 and CDR2 are MNHEY and SMNVEV (reference sequence). CDR3 size: 13 residues. In nucleotides, the CDR3 is TGTGCCAGCAGTTTTAGCGGGCACGACGAGCAGTACTTC. Its translation: CASSFSGHDEQYF.

To note about this clone: At one end, the junction sequence differs from germline, possibly due to a read error. This rearrangement joins TRBV7-9 to TRBJ1-1, with D possibly matching TRBD1 (5 bases). The CDR3 totals 12 residues. Germline values: CDR1 SEHNR, CDR2 FQNEAQ (reference sequence). CDR3 loop: CSSGYVGGEAFF. The CDR3 nucleotides read TGTTCCAGCGGCTACGTGGGGGGGGAAGCTTTCTTT.

The chain links TRBV5-1 to TRBJ2-3; the match to TRBD2 covers 8 bases. J was trimmed by 2 bases and V by 0 bases; bases with no gene match: 11. The CDR3 length is 18 residues. Germline V lookup: CDR1 SGHRS, CDR2 YFSETQ. The CDR3 is CASSLVFRERGPTDTQYF. CDR3 bases: TGCGCCAGCAGCTTGGTATTTCGGGAGCGGGGGCCCACAGATACGCAGTATTTT.

A few counts support this clone. The rearrangement links TRBV7-3 to TRBJ2-3; 7 nucleotides match TRBD1. CDR1 and CDR2 from the germline V gene are SGHTA and FQGTGA. The CDR3 totals 15 residues. With 6 bases clipped from V and 4 bases from J, the junction kept 10 bases outside the gene matches. The CDR3 DNA reads as TGTGCCAGCAGGTCAGGGGGTGCATCGGCAGATACGCAGTATTTT. It codes for CASRSGGASADTQYF.

The chain recombines TRBV28 with TRBJ1-4; 11 bases are shared with TRBD1. The CDR3 is 14 residues long. The V gene's germline CDR1 is MDHEN and CDR2 SYDVKM. Trimming took 7 bases from V and 7 from J; bases not matched to a gene: 5. In DNA form, the CDR3 reads TGTGCCAGCATCCCGGACAGGGGGCGTGAAAAACTGTTTTTT. Protein: CASIPDRGREKLFF.

The chain carries TRBV28 and TRBJ1-1; possibly TRBD1 for D (6 bases). Trimming took off 3 bases at V and 8 bases at J, with 16 bases between the two ends. The CDR3 totals 14 residues. CDR1 and CDR2 from the germline V gene are MDHEN and SYDVKM. This CDR3 is CASSFGGAAPEAFF. The CDR3 DNA follows: TGTGCCAGCAGTTTTGGGGGGGCGGCCCCCGAAGCTTTCTTT.

This chain joins TRBV11-3 and TRBJ2-2; the match to TRBD2 covers 8 bases. The CDR3 sequence is 17 residues long. The germline CDR1 and CDR2 sequences are SGHNT and YENEEA. The J segment lost 2 bases and the V segment lost 5 bases, leaving 10 bases of the junction unmatched. DNA for the CDR3: TGTGCCAGCAGCACCCCCCGCGGGGGGCGCAACACCGGGGAGCTGTTTTTT. As protein: CASSTPRGGRNTGELFF.

This chain joins TRBV10-2 and TRBJ2-1, with D perhaps matching TRBD2 (6 bases). The CDR3 runs 12 residues. Germline CDR1 and CDR2: WSHSY and SAAADI. V was shortened by 8 bases and J by 9 bases, with 14 bases between the two germline ends. CDR3 sequence: CASFRTSSEQFF. The DNA for the CDR3 is TGCGCCAGCTTTCGAACTAGCAGTGAGCAGTTCTTC.

This clone was detected only once. V usage is TRBV7-9 and J usage is TRBJ2-6; D call uncertain. In germline, CDR1 is SEHNR, CDR2 FQNEAQ (reference sequence). Trimming took off 5 bases at V and 0 bases at J, with 5 bases between the two ends. CDR3 length: 14 residues. The CDR3 nucleotides are TGTGCCAGCAGCCAAATCTCTGGGGCCAACGTCCTGACTTTC. Translated: CASSQISGANVLTF.

This sequence joins TRBV7-9 and TRBJ1-2, with 8 positions matching TRBD1. This CDR3 spans 14 amino acids. V lost 5 bases and J lost 4; bases outside the gene matches: 6. The germline gives CDR1 SEHNR, CDR2 FQNEAQ (reference sequence). The CDR3 here is CASSLGQDFYGYTF. CDR3 DNA sequence: TGTGCCAGCAGCCTGGGACAGGACTTCTATGGCTACACCTTC.

The rearrangement uses TRBV25-1 and TRBJ1-2; TRBD1 agrees at 8 bases. The CDR3 spans 13 residues. J lost 6 bases, V lost 8 bases, and 8 bases had no gene match. CDR1 is MGHDK, CDR2 SYGVNS, per germline. The CDR3 nucleotides read TGTGCCAGCCAAAGGGACAGGACGAATGGCTACACCTTC. Translation gives CASQRDRTNGYTF.

The V and J genes are TRBV6-1 and TRBJ2-7, with 9 bases that match TRBD1. V was pared by 1 base and J by 6 bases, with 10 bases of the junction left unmatched. The CDR3 sequence is 16 residues long. CDR1 is MNHNS, CDR2 SASEGT, per germline. CDR3 in DNA: TGTGCCAGCAGTGAAGTTGTAACAGGGGGCGTGGGCGAGCAGTACTTC. Its protein product is CASSEVVTGGVGEQYF.

V gene TRBV5-4 combines with J gene TRBJ1-1; 9 bases fit TRBD1. Looked up from germline, CDR1 is SGHNT and CDR2 is YYREEE (reference sequence). Trimming took 1 base from V and 3 from J; bases not matched to a gene: 7. The CDR3 is 16 amino acids. The CDR3 DNA follows: TGTGCCAGCAGCTTGAGGGGACAGGGAAGGGACACTGAAGCTTTCTTT. Encoded protein: CASSLRGQGRDTEAFF.

Note on this clone: Other nucleotide sequences in the sample specify the same CDR3. The gene calls are TRBV5-1 and TRBJ1-2; 7 nucleotides align to TRBD1. The CDR3 length is 15 residues. J lost 5 bases, V lost 0 bases, and 7 bases had no gene match. Germline V gene sequence: CDR1 SGHRS, CDR2 YFSETQ. CDR3 loop: CASSLGTGVPYGYTF. In DNA, the CDR3 is TGCGCCAGCAGCTTGGGCACAGGGGTTCCATATGGCTACACCTTC.

This clone was picked up a small number of times. The genes are TRBV28 and TRBJ2-3, with TRBD1 matching 8 bases. The length of the CDR3 is 15 residues. With V trimmed by 6 bases and J by 5 bases, 10 bases remained unmatched. Germline-derived CDR1 and CDR2 are MDHEN and SYDVKM. The CDR3 reads CASRDRARAGDTQYF. As DNA, the CDR3 is TGTGCCAGCAGGGACAGGGCGCGTGCGGGAGATACGCAGTATTTT. The whole variable domain, filled in from reference TRBV28 and TRBJ2-3, reads DVKVTQSSRYLVKRTGEKVFLECVQDMDHENMFWYRQDPGLGLRLIYFSYDVKMKEKGDIPEGYSVSREKKERFSLILESASTNQTSMYLCASRDRARAGDTQYFGPGTRLTVL.

The CDR3 DNA sequence: TGTGCCAGTAGTACTCGACAGGATGGCACTGAAGCTTTCTTT. Translated: CASSTRQDGTEAFF. The chain employs TRBV19 and TRBJ1-1; perhaps TRBD1 as D (6 bases). V lost 4 bases and J 4 bases, leaving 13 bases between the germline ends. The germline V gene encodes CDR1 LNHDA and CDR2 SQIVND (reference sequence). CDR3 length: 14 amino acids.

V is TRBV9 and J is TRBJ2-7, with 8 bases matching TRBD1. CDR1 is SGDLS, CDR2 YYNGEE, per germline. With V trimmed by 5 bases and J by 3 bases, 7 bases remained unmatched. The CDR3 is 14 amino acids. The CDR3 region has the DNA TGTGCCAGCAGGGGGGGACAGGTGAACTACGAGCAGTACTTC. Translation: CASRGGQVNYEQYF. The full variable domain, completed using reference TRBV9 and TRBJ2-7, is DSGVTQTPKHLITATGQRVTLRCSPRSGDLSVYWYQQSLDQGLQFLIQYYNGEERAKGNILERFSAQQFPDLHSELNLSSLELGDSALYFCASRGGQVNYEQYFGPGTRLTVT.

The V and J genes are TRBV25-1 and TRBJ1-1; D is perhaps TRBD1 (5 bases). Looked up from germline, CDR1 is MGHDK and CDR2 is SYGVNS. This CDR3 contains 14 residues. V dropped 4 bases and J dropped 0 bases, with 9 bases sitting between them. This CDR3 reads CASSVTGLNTEAFF. The CDR3 nucleotides are TGTGCCAGCAGTGTTACAGGATTGAACACTGAAGCTTTCTTT.

This clone was found once. This chain uses TRBV5-1 with TRBJ1-5, with D tentatively TRBD1 (5 bases). The V gene's germline CDR1 is SGHRS and CDR2 YFSETQ. V dropped 4 bases and J dropped 2 bases, with 13 bases sitting between them. The CDR3 has 15 residues. Here the CDR3 DNA reads TGCGCCAGCAGCCCGGGGGGTGCAGGCAATCAGCCCCAGCATTTT. Translated, it gives CASSPGGAGNQPQHF.

The DNA of the CDR3 is TGTGCCAGCAGACCGGACAGAAGCTATGGCTACACCTTC. Translation gives CASRPDRSYGYTF. V and J are TRBV7-2 and TRBJ1-2, with D perhaps matching TRBD1 (6 bases). Germline CDR1 is SGHTA and CDR2 is FQGNSA. The CDR3 covers 13 residues. V lost 6 bases, J lost 4 bases, and 12 bases lay in between.

The V call is TRBV4-2, the J call TRBJ1-1; no definite D call. The germline V and J ends were trimmed by 0 bases and 12 bases, with 5 bases remaining between them. This CDR3 is built from 10 residues. Germline V gene data show CDR1 as LGHNA and CDR2 as YNFKEQ. For the CDR3, the DNA is TGTGCCAGCAGCCAAGAGGAGACTTTCTTT. Amino acid sequence: CASSQEETFF.

This CDR3 reads CASSGGGLAGGPVDEQFF. DNA for the CDR3: TGTGCCAGCTCTGGTGGGGGACTAGCGGGGGGGCCGGTCGATGAGCAGTTCTTC. The V and J genes are TRBV27 and TRBJ2-1; 16 bases align to TRBD2. CDR3 length: 18 amino acids. V lost 8 bases to trimming and J lost 8 bases; unmatched junction nucleotides: 15. Germline V gene data show CDR1 as MNHEY and CDR2 as SMNVEV (reference sequence).

In DNA form, the CDR3 reads TGTGCCAGCAGTCCGACTAATTCGAAAGCGCAGTTCTTC. This gives the protein CASSPTNSKAQFF. V is TRBV6-6 and J is TRBJ2-1, with TRBD2 as a possible D gene (5 bases). The CDR3 spans 13 residues. The germline V gene has CDR1 MNHNY and CDR2 SVGAGI (reference sequence). V dropped 5 bases and J dropped 12 bases, with 17 bases sitting between them.

This clone was seen a handful of times. J is TRBJ1-1 and V is TRBV10-2, with 9 bases matching TRBD1. Trimming at V came to 6 bases and at J to 4 bases, leaving 0 bases not matched to a gene. This CDR3 is 12 amino acids long. CDR1 WSHSY and CDR2 SAAADI come from the germline V gene. The CDR3 sequence is CASRTGGTEAFF. CDR3 DNA: TGCGCCAGCAGGACAGGGGGCACTGAAGCTTTCTTT.

This chain connects TRBV9 to TRBJ2-7, with TRBD1 matching over 8 bases. The germline V gene has CDR1 SGDLS and CDR2 YYNGEE. The CDR3 is 15 residues long. The V segment lost 0 bases and the J segment 1 base; nucleotides outside the gene matches: 3. CDR3 residues: CASSVGRTGSYEQYF. The CDR3, as DNA: TGTGCCAGCAGCGTAGGCAGGACAGGGTCCTACGAGCAGTACTTC.